The rows below give T cell receptor beta chains drawn from one sample of a study of T cells in tumors after PD-1 blockade. Method: immunoSEQ multiplex PCR; TCRdb's copy keeps in-frame clones and lacks some. The table lists nearly 25,000 clones, 80% to 85% of them singletons. The sample was PBMCs, taken after anti-PD-1 treatment. Receptor source: a human donor with basal cell carcinoma. CDR3s include the opening cysteine and the closing phenylalanine or tryptophan. D genes are given only for firm matches.

>TRBV5-4|-
CASSTDGQEKLFF
>TRBV19|-
CASSIIATTGANVLTF
>TRBV5-6|-
CASSLSRVNGYTF
>TRBV3-1/TRBV3-2|-
CASSQFSGFNEKLFF
>TRBV6-5|TRBD1
CASRKIQGDTEAFF
>TRBV5-8|-
CASSLGLVMGDTQYF
>TRBV5-6|-
CASSWGSGTSTDTQYF
>TRBV9|-
CASSDRAASYEQYF
>TRBV10-2|TRBD1
CASTQTRQGSPLHF
>TRBV30|TRBD1
CAWSIPTGSTDTQYF
>TRBV18|-
CASSQPARAQEQYF
>TRBV7-6|TRBD2
CASQSSGGSETQYF
>TRBV7-2|-
CASSFRGVTGELFF
>TRBV3-1/TRBV3-2|TRBD2
CASSQVLAGGHETQYF
>TRBV7-8|TRBD2
CASSLGLAGGLGNNEQFF
>TRBV2|TRBD1
CASSQFKSGTGDYYANEKLFF
>TRBV5-1|-
CASSFGGQPSNYGYTF
>TRBV13|TRBD2
CASSSLAGGPNEQFF
>TRBV7-6|TRBD1
CASSESGQGVHTF
>TRBV5-6|-
CASSRLVGANVLTF
>TRBV7-2|-
CASSVRDFTDTQYF
>TRBV6-6|TRBD1
CASSYDLQGANYGYTF